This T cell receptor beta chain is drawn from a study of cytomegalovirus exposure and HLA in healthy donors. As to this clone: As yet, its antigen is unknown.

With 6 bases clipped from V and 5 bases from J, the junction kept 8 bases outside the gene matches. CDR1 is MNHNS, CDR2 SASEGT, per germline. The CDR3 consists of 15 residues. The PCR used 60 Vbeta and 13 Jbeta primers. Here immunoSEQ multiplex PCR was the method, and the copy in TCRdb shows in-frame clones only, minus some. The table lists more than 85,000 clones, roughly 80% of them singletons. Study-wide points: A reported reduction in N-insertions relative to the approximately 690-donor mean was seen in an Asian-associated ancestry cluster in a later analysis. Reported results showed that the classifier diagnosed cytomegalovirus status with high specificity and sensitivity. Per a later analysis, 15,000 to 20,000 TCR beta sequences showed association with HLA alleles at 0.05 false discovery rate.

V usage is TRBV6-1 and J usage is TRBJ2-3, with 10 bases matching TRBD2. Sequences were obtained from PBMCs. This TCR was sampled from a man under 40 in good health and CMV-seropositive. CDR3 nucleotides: TGTGCCAGCAGCCCAGCGGGGGGGAGCGTAGATACGCAGTATTTT. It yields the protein CASSPAGGSVDTQYF.